Following are 23 T cell receptor beta chains from one sample sequenced in a study of blood T cell repertoires in COVID-19. Assay used: immunoSEQ multiplex PCR; TCRdb lists only in-frame clones, some missing. The profile shows 120,000 or so clones, around 89% of them singletons. Sequencing input: peripheral blood. These TCRs come from a man aged 65-85 years with active or convalescent COVID-19.

The chain links TRBV6-5 to TRBJ2-4; D gene uncertain. The germline CDR1 and CDR2 sequences are MNHEY and SVGAGI. The germline V and J ends were trimmed by 6 bases and 8 bases, with 17 bases remaining between them. CDR3 length: 14 amino acids. CDR3 sequence reads: CASRPSVIQDIQYF. The DNA of the CDR3 is TGTGCCAGCAGGCCCTCAGTAATTCAGGACATTCAGTACTTC.

The chain links TRBV9 to TRBJ2-3; 11 nucleotides match TRBD2. The length of the CDR3 is 16 residues. With 7 bases clipped from V and 5 bases from J, the junction kept 12 bases outside the gene matches. Germline V CDR1 and CDR2: SGDLS, YYNGEE. The CDR3 protein is CASRGLAAPRRDTQYF. CDR3 sequence (DNA): TGTGCCAGCCGGGGACTAGCGGCCCCTAGGCGAGATACGCAGTATTTT.

The gene calls are TRBV5-4 and TRBJ2-3; D is uncertain. The V and J ends lost 3 bases and 6 bases respectively, with 11 bases between them. The CDR3 covers 13 residues. Germline CDR1 and CDR2: SGHNT and YYREEE (reference sequence). Here the CDR3 DNA reads TGTGCCAGCAGCTCCCCTCTCCGGGATACGCAGTATTTT. Translation gives CASSSPLRDTQYF.

This clone showed up just once. The rearrangement links TRBV19 to TRBJ2-7; D unresolved. V gave up 5 bases and J gave up 4 bases, with 15 bases separating them. Germline loops: CDR1 LNHDA, CDR2 SQIVND (reference sequence). CDR3 length: 14 residues. The DNA of the CDR3 is TGTGCCAGTAGTTACGTGACAATAGTTTACGAGCAGTACTTC. This translates into CASSYVTIVYEQYF.

The V call is TRBV5-1, the J call TRBJ2-2, with 8 positions matching TRBD1. CDR3 length: 17 residues. Germline assignment: CDR1 SGHRS and CDR2 YFSETQ. V shed 0 bases and J 3 bases; nucleotides not matched to a gene: 7. The CDR3 nucleotides read TGCGCCAGCAGCTTGGACCCGGACAGGGCTGACACCGGGGAGCTGTTTTTT. Its translation: CASSLDPDRADTGELFF.

This clone appeared a few times. The CDR3 coding sequence is TGTGCCAGCAGTTCACGGACAGGGGTTGTGTTCTTC. It translates to CASSSRTGVVFF. This sequence joins TRBV12-3 or TRBV12-4 and TRBJ2-1, with 9 nucleotides matching TRBD1. The length of the CDR3 is 12 residues. V gave up 4 bases and J gave up 15 bases; unmatched junction bases: 7.

The chain links TRBV28 to TRBJ2-1; a weak D match, TRBD2 (5 bases). Germline V CDR1 and CDR2: MDHEN, SYDVKM. V dropped 1 base and J dropped 4 bases, with 8 bases sitting between them. The CDR3 has 14 residues. CDR3 bases: TGTGCCAGCAGTTTATTCGGGGAATACAATGAGCAGTTCTTC. This gives the protein CASSLFGEYNEQFF.

V is TRBV6-5 and J is TRBJ1-3; TRBD1 is a possible D gene (5 bases). The CDR3 has 15 residues. Between the trimmed V and J ends, which lost 2 bases and 1 base, there was a span of 9 bases. CDR1 and CDR2 from the germline V gene are MNHEY and SVGAGI. This CDR3 reads CASSYAGMSGNTIYF. The CDR3 DNA reads as TGTGCCAGCAGTTACGCAGGGATGTCTGGAAACACCATATATTTT.

The V call is TRBV19, the J call TRBJ1-2, with D maybe TRBD1 (6 bases). The CDR3 sequence is 15 residues long. CDR1 and CDR2 (germline): LNHDA, SQIVND (reference sequence). With 2 bases removed from V and 4 bases from J, the gap between germline ends came to 14 bases. Here the CDR3 DNA reads TGTGCCAGTAGTATAAATTCAGGGGCTGTCTATGGCTACACCTTC. Protein: CASSINSGAVYGYTF. Using reference TRBV19 and TRBJ1-2 for the parts outside the CDR3, the full variable domain is DGGITQSPKYLFRKEGQNVTLSCEQNLNHDAMYWYRQDPGQGLRLIYYSQIVNDFQKGDIAEGYSVSREKKESFPLTVTSAQKNPTAFYLCASSINSGAVYGYTFGSGTRLTVV.

The CDR3 protein is CATSRVNGLGEQYF. CDR3 in DNA: TGTGCCACCAGCAGAGTAAACGGTCTCGGGGAGCAGTACTTC. The gene calls are TRBV15 and TRBJ2-7; D is unclear. V lost 1 base and J lost 7, with 14 bases in between. The length of the CDR3 is 14 residues. CDR1 LNHNV and CDR2 YYDKDF come from the germline V gene (reference sequence).

The chain employs TRBV4-2 and TRBJ2-1; D might be TRBD2 (6 bases). Deletions cut 4 bases from V and 1 base from J, with 11 bases between. The CDR3 spans 15 residues. CDR1 LGHNA and CDR2 YNFKEQ come from the germline V gene. The CDR3: CASSPGRDSYNEQFF. As DNA, the CDR3 is TGTGCCAGCAGCCCAGGGCGGGATTCCTACAATGAGCAGTTCTTC.

This clone was seen more than once but under ten times. The V gene is TRBV29-1, the J gene TRBJ2-2; 8 nucleotides line up with TRBD1. CDR1 and CDR2 (germline): SQVTM, ANQGSEA. This CDR3 spans 13 amino acids. V shed 4 bases and J 7 bases; nucleotides not matched to a gene: 5. The DNA of the CDR3 is TGCAGCGTTGCTGACAGGGGTGGCGGGGAGCTGTTTTTT. Its translation is CSVADRGGGELFF.

This clone was seen a single time. This chain links TRBV4-1 with TRBJ2-7; TRBD1 aligns across 7 bases. The CDR3 extends over 15 amino acids. Germline CDR1 reads MGHRA; CDR2 reads YSYEKL. V gave up 4 bases and J gave up 0 bases; unmatched junction bases: 6. CDR3 bases: TGCGCCAGCAGCCCGGGACAGCAAAGCTCCTACGAGCAGTACTTC. It specifies CASSPGQQSSYEQYF.

A remark on this clone: Other nucleotide sequences from this sample produce the same CDR3. The genes are TRBV18 and TRBJ1-3; D remains ambiguous. Germline lookup yields CDR1 KGHSH and CDR2 LQKENI. The V and J ends lost 6 bases and 0 bases respectively, with 12 bases between them. This CDR3 has 15 residues. This CDR3 is CASSPTESSGNTIYF. The CDR3 bases are TGTGCCAGCTCGCCGACGGAGAGCTCTGGAAACACCATATATTTT.

The V call is TRBV10-1, the J call TRBJ2-5, with TRBD2 matching 15 bases. Germline V CDR1 and CDR2: WNHNN, SYGVQD (reference sequence). The CDR3 contains 17 residues. Trimming at V came to 6 bases and at J to 5 bases, leaving 10 bases not matched to a gene. CDR3 amino acids: CASSPGLAGGLGETQYF. The CDR3 nucleotides read TGCGCCAGCAGCCCTGGACTAGCGGGAGGGCTCGGGGAGACCCAGTACTTC.

In its sample, this clone was seen a few times. The chain has TRBV2 and TRBJ1-6; D unclear. V was clipped by 6 bases and J by 0 bases, with 9 bases between them. Germline CDR1 SNHLY, CDR2 FYNNEI. CDR3 length: 15 amino acids. The CDR3 sequence: CASRGLSSYNSPLHF. CDR3 nucleotides: TGTGCCAGCAGGGGCCTTAGCTCCTATAATTCACCCCTCCACTTT.

This clone was counted a single time. CDR3 sequence (DNA): TGCGCCAGCAGCCGGACGGGGGAGAGCAATCAGCCCCAGCATTTT. It codes for CASSRTGESNQPQHF. The chain has TRBV5-1 and TRBJ1-5; tentative D call: TRBD1 (5 bases). The V gene lost 4 bases and the J gene lost 1 base, with 12 bases spanning the gap. This CDR3 is 15 amino acids long. Germline V CDR1 and CDR2: SGHRS, YFSETQ.

The chain recombines TRBV27 with TRBJ1-1; TRBD1 might be the D (5 bases). In germline, CDR1 is MNHEY, CDR2 SMNVEV (reference sequence). V lost 5 bases and J 4 bases, leaving 17 bases between the germline ends. The CDR3 runs 15 residues. As DNA, the CDR3 is TGTGCCAGCAGTCCTCTTTCAGGGTTGGGCACTGAAGCTTTCTTT. This encodes CASSPLSGLGTEAFF.

The rearrangement joins TRBV28 to TRBJ2-7, with 10 bases identical to TRBD1. Germline lookup yields CDR1 MDHEN and CDR2 SYDVKM. This CDR3 has 15 amino acids. After removal of 3 bases from V and 3 bases from J, the junction contained 5 bases not matched to a gene. CDR3 coding DNA: TGTGCCAGCAGTTTCGTAGGGACAGGGGACTACGAGCAGTACTTC. Amino acid sequence: CASSFVGTGDYEQYF. Full variable domain (rest looked up from reference TRBV28 and TRBJ2-7): DVKVTQSSRYLVKRTGEKVFLECVQDMDHENMFWYRQDPGLGLRLIYFSYDVKMKEKGDIPEGYSVSREKKERFSLILESASTNQTSMYLCASSFVGTGDYEQYFGPGTRLTVT.

This chain joins TRBV11-2 and TRBJ2-3; 10 bases map to TRBD1. The trim removed 5 bases at V and 5 bases at J, leaving 10 bases unmatched. This CDR3 has 16 amino acids. CDR1 is SGHAT, CDR2 FQNNGV, per germline. CDR3 sequence reads: CASSDPAGTGEDTQYF. As DNA, the CDR3 is TGTGCCAGCAGCGACCCGGCCGGGACAGGGGAAGATACGCAGTATTTT.

This clone has more than one count but fewer than ten. The chain employs TRBV19 and TRBJ1-2; TRBD1 agrees at 10 bases. This CDR3 comprises 16 residues. CDR1 is LNHDA and CDR2 is SQIVND in the germline V gene (reference sequence). V was pared by 4 bases and J by 8 bases, with 13 bases of the junction left unmatched. In DNA form, the CDR3 reads TGTGCCAGTAGTACCCCGGGACAGGGGCCACTCGAGGGCTACACCTTC. Encoded protein: CASSTPGQGPLEGYTF.

The rearrangement joins TRBV6-2 or TRBV6-3 to TRBJ2-2; D possibly corresponds to TRBD1 (6 bases). This CDR3 has 13 amino acids. From germline, CDR1 is MNHEY and CDR2 SVGEGT. The V end was cut by 5 bases, the J end by 7 bases, with 11 bases between. The CDR3 coding sequence is TGTGCCAGCAGTCCCAGGGGTCACGGGGAGCTGTTTTTT. Its protein is CASSPRGHGELFF.

CDR3 bases: TGTGCCAGCAGCCGGGGACAGGGGGTAGATGAAGCTTTCTTT. Translating gives CASSRGQGVDEAFF. This sequence joins TRBV11-1 and TRBJ1-1; 11 bases are a match to TRBD1. This CDR3 has 14 residues. J lost 7 bases, V lost 5 bases, and 6 bases had no gene match. The germline CDR1 and CDR2 sequences are SGHAT and FQDESV (reference sequence).